This TCR beta chain was found in a study of blood T cell repertoires in COVID-19. Original processing notes: Reference gene primer amplification gave nucleated cell count estimates. Libraries were prepared by immunoSEQ multiplex PCR; TCRdb keeps only in-frame clonotypes and omits some of them. V and J calls plus clone size are reproduced from that table; the DNA served to infer D and trimming. The sample contains hundreds of thousands of clones, roughly 80% of which appear only once. In germline, CDR1 is SGHTA, CDR2 FQGNSA. The trim removed 1 base at V and 9 bases at J, leaving 6 bases unmatched. The CDR3 loop spans 16 amino acids.

This clonotype was obtained from a woman aged 80 or over with acute or convalescent COVID-19. The specimen was peripheral blood. The rearrangement joins TRBV7-2 to TRBJ1-6, with 10 nucleotides matching TRBD1. The CDR3 here is CASSLVSTGGSSPLHF. The CDR3 DNA sequence: TGTGCCAGCAGCTTAGTCTCGACAGGGGGCTCTTCACCCCTCCACTTT.